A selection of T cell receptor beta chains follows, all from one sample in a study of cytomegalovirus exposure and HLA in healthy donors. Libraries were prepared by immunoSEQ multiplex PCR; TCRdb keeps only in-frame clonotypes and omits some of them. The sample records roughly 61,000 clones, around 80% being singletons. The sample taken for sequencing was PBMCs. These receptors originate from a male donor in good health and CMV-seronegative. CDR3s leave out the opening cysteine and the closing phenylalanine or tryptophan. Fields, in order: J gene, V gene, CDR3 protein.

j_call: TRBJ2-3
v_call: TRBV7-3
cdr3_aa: ASSLSGGAADTQY

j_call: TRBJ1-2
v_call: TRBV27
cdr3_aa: ASSFGTSYGYT

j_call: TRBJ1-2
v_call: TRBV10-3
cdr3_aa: AISDPNFNYGYT

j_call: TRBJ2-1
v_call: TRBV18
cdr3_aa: ASSPGRGNEQF

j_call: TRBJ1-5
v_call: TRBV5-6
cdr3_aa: ASSFFGSGGGQPQH

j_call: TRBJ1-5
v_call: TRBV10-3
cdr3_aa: AISDPGQGKDQPQH

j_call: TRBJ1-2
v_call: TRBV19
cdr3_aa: ASSTSAGVLGYT

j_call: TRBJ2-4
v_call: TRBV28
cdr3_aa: ASSATRVRY

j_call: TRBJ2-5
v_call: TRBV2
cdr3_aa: ASRPGGLQETQY

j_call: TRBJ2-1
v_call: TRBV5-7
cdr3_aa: ASSLGVNEQF

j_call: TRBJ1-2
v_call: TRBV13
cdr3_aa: ASSPYLGHYGYT

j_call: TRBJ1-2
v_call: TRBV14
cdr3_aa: ASSQDLIGTGSNYGYT

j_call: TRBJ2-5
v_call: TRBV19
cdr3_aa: ASSMSRETQY

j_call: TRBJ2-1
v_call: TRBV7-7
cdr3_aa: ASSLAPSGGAEQF

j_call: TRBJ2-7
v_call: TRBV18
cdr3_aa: ATPPPALDPYEQY

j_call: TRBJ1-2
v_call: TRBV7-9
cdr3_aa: ASSLVPGGKGDYGYT

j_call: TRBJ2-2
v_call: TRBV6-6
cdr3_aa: ASIQPGANTGELF

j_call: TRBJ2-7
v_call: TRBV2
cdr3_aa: ASSESRGAAYEQY

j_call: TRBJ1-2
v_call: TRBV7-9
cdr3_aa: ASSLAGGTRGYT

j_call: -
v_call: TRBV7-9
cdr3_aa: ASSPLSRVPYEQY

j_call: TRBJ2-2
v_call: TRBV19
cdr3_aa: ASSIGWGHSGELF

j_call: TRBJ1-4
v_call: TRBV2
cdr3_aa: AAGRGEKLF

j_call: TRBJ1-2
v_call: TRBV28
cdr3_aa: ASSLVGGRLNYGYT

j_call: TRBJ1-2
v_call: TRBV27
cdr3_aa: ASSLIAAGGGYT

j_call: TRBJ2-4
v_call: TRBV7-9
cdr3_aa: ASSRGLAGAGNIQY

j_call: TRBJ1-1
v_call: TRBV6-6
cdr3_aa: ASSFDSEDTEAF

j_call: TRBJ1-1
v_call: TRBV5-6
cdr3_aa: ASSLRGPTSNTEAF

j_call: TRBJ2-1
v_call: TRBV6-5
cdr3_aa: ASSRTSDEQF

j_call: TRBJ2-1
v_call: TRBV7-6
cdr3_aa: ASSLGGYEQF

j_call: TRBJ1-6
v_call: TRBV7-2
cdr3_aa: ASSLASGSPLH

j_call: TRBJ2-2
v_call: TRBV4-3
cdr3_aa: ASSRARGGTGELF

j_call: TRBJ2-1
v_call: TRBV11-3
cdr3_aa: ASSKGLAGPTGGEQF

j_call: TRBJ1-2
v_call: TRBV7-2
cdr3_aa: ASSRGGEGQRGGYT

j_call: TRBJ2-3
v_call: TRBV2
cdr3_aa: ASVAGGSTDTQY

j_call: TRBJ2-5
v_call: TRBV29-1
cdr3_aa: SVERTGEETQY

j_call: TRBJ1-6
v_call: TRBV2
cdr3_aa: ARRDSYNSPLH

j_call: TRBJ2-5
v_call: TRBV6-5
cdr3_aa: ASRGDSQTQY

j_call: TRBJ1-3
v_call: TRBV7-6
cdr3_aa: ASSTGTSASGNTIY

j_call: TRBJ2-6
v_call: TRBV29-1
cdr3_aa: SVGQGSGANVLT

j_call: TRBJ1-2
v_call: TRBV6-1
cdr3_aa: ASSEIFMEDHGYT

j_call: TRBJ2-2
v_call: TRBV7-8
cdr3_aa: ASSLGGQPGTGELF

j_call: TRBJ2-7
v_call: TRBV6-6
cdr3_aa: ASSQGTVGPYEQY

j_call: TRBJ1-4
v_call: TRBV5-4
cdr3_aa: ASSLKGSTTNEKLF

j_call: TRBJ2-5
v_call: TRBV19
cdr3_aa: ASSIALAGLQETQY

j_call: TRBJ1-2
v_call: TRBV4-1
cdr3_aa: ASSQEGYRGYGYT

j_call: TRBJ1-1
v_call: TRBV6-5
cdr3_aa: ASSPWANTEAF

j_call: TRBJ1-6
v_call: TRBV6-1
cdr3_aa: ASSGPDSFNSPLH

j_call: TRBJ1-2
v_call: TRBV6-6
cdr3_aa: ASSSPADGYT

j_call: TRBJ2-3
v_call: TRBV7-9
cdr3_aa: ASSREPGTGGTDTQY